Shown below are 26 T cell receptor beta chains from a single sample sequenced in a study of CD8 T cells in ankylosing spondylitis. TCRdb fed the 5' RACE reads into MiXCR, producing one record per CDR3 protein. In the table there are 250,000 to 350,000 distinct CDR3 sequences, 20% of which are singletons. The sequenced sample was blood, either unsorted or a sorted T cell fraction (not recorded which). Source of these receptors: a male donor with ankylosing spondylitis or in good health (not recorded which).

This clonotype was observed many times. The rearrangement links TRBV5-1 to TRBJ2-2; 7 bases agree with TRBD2. The V and J ends lost 5 bases and 7 bases, in that order; junction bases with no gene match: 8. In germline, CDR1 is SGHRS, CDR2 YFSETQ. The CDR3 is made up of 14 amino acids. For the CDR3, the DNA is TGCGCCAGCAGGAGGGAGGGCCTCAACGGGGAGCTGTTTTTT. Translating gives CASRREGLNGELFF.

The chain uses TRBV27 and TRBJ1-5; weak D call: TRBD1 (5 bases). The length of the CDR3 is 18 residues. V shed 3 bases and J shed 6 bases, with 24 bases lying between them. Germline V lookup: CDR1 MNHEY, CDR2 SMNVEV (reference sequence). This CDR3 is CASSLGPWTPGAAQPQHF. The CDR3 DNA follows: TGTGCCAGCAGTTTGGGACCATGGACACCGGGCGCTGCTCAGCCCCAGCATTTT.

J is TRBJ2-2 and V is TRBV6-5; 9 positions match TRBD2. There are 14 residues in the CDR3. Germline CDR1 and CDR2: MNHEY and SVGAGI. The ends lost 6 bases at V and 7 bases at J; junction bases unmatched: 6. CDR3 region: CASRLAGANGELFF. For the CDR3, the DNA is TGTGCCAGCAGATTAGCGGGAGCGAACGGGGAGCTGTTTTTT.

V usage is TRBV5-1 and J usage is TRBJ2-2, with TRBD2 identical over 10 bases. The CDR3 length is 16 residues. Germline values: CDR1 SGHRS, CDR2 YFSETQ. With 1 base clipped from V and 5 bases from J, the junction kept 5 bases outside the gene matches. In DNA, the CDR3 is TGCGCCAGCAGCTTGTGGTCTAGCGGGAGTACCGGGGAGCTGTTTTTT. Translating gives CASSLWSSGSTGELFF.

V gene TRBV20-1 combines with J gene TRBJ2-3; possible D gene TRBD2, 6 bases. CDR3 length: 11 residues. The V gene lost 6 bases and the J gene lost 5 bases, with 9 bases spanning the gap. Germline V gene data show CDR1 as DFQATT and CDR2 as SNEGSKA (reference sequence). CDR3 in DNA: TGCAGTGCCCGGCGGGAAGATACGCAGTATTTT. It translates to CSARREDTQYF.

This clonotype was seen more than once but under ten times. This chain links TRBV20-1 with TRBJ2-1; 11 bases map to TRBD2. V gave up 2 bases and J gave up 5 bases; unmatched junction bases: 5. This CDR3 has 15 residues. In germline, CDR1 is DFQATT, CDR2 SNEGSKA (reference sequence). The CDR3 loop is CSARILAGGNNEQFF. The CDR3 DNA follows: TGCAGTGCTAGAATCCTAGCGGGAGGAAACAATGAGCAGTTCTTC.

The rearrangement joins TRBV4-2 to TRBJ1-4; 9 bases fit TRBD1. The CDR3 totals 16 residues. Per the germline V gene, CDR1 is LGHNA and CDR2 is YNFKEQ. With 3 bases clipped from V and 6 bases from J, the junction kept 8 bases outside the gene matches. The CDR3 DNA is TGTGCCAGCAGCCATGGCACAGGGGGCGGTGATGAAAAACTGTTTTTT. Translation: CASSHGTGGGDEKLFF.

This clonotype came up many times. V and J are TRBV20-1 and TRBJ2-7; D not certain. CDR3 size: 15 residues. CDR1 and CDR2 (germline): DFQATT, SNEGSKA (reference sequence). The germline V and J ends were trimmed by 1 base and 4 bases, with 17 bases remaining between them. Here the CDR3 DNA reads TGCAGTGCTAGAGTTGTTGGATCAACAGTTTACGAGCAGTACGTC. Protein product: CSARVVGSTVYEQYV.

The chain combines TRBV29-1 with TRBJ1-4, with D maybe TRBD1 (6 bases). Trimming pared 4 bases from V and 7 bases from J, leaving 25 bases between. This CDR3 spans 17 amino acids. The germline V gene has CDR1 SQVTM and CDR2 ANQGSEA. As DNA, the CDR3 is TGCAGCGTTGTGGACAGCCCGGGGGGGCGAGGGGGTGAAAAACTGTTTTTT. Amino acids: CSVVDSPGGRGGEKLFF.

This clonotype was detected many times. The rearrangement uses TRBV29-1 and TRBJ1-4, with unresolved D. The germline V gene encodes CDR1 SQVTM and CDR2 ANQGSEA. The CDR3 spans 10 residues. Trimming pared 7 bases from V and 5 bases from J, leaving 5 bases between. The CDR3 spells CSARNEKLFF. The DNA of the CDR3 is TGCAGCGCTCGGAATGAAAAACTGTTTTTT.

The V gene is TRBV29-1, the J gene TRBJ1-1, with 7 bases identical to TRBD1. CDR3 length: 16 amino acids. CDR1 is SQVTM, CDR2 ANQGSEA, per germline. The V gene end was trimmed by 2 bases and the J gene end by 0 bases; junction bases not matched to a gene: 9. Here the CDR3 reads CSVERGQGYMNTEAFF. The CDR3 DNA is TGCAGCGTTGAAAGGGGGCAGGGATATATGAACACTGAAGCTTTCTTT.

In this sample, this clonotype turned up many times. V usage is TRBV20-1 and J usage is TRBJ2-1; 10 bases are a match to TRBD2. The CDR3 is 16 residues long. With V trimmed by 1 base and J by 6 bases, 9 bases remained unmatched. Per germline, CDR1 DFQATT and CDR2 SNEGSKA (reference sequence). In DNA form, the CDR3 reads TGCAGTGCTAGAGCCCGAGCGGGGGGGCGAGTCAATGAGCAGTTCTTC. Translation gives CSARARAGGRVNEQFF.

V is TRBV28 and J is TRBJ2-7; D is perhaps TRBD2 (6 bases). CDR3 length: 15 residues. V was shortened by 6 bases and J by 2 bases, with 17 bases between the two germline ends. Germline V gene lookup returns CDR1 MDHEN and CDR2 SYDVKM. Here the CDR3 reads CASSTRGWNAYEQYV. The CDR3 nucleotides are TGTGCCAGCAGCACACGGGGGTGGAATGCCTACGAGCAGTACGTC.

Only a few counts were recorded for this clonotype. This rearrangement joins TRBV20-1 to TRBJ2-1, with 12 bases matching TRBD2. The length of the CDR3 is 15 residues. V was clipped by 4 bases and J by 5 bases; unmatched bases: 6. The germline V gene encodes CDR1 DFQATT and CDR2 SNEGSKA (reference sequence). Here the CDR3 reads CSATGTSGLNNEQFF. CDR3 coding DNA: TGCAGTGCTACTGGGACTAGCGGGCTAAACAATGAGCAGTTCTTC.

This clonotype has more than one count but fewer than ten. This rearrangement joins TRBV6-1 to TRBJ2-5; D may match TRBD1 or TRBD2 (5 bases each). The CDR3 is 15 amino acids. Germline V gene lookup returns CDR1 MNHNS and CDR2 SASEGT. With 8 bases removed from V and 2 bases from J, the gap between germline ends came to 18 bases. The CDR3: CASRQYGAPQETQYF. CDR3 coding DNA: TGTGCCAGCCGGCAGTACGGGGCCCCACAAGAGACCCAGTACTTC.

This clonotype was counted a few times. V gene TRBV10-3 combines with J gene TRBJ2-2, with D maybe TRBD1 (5 bases). The CDR3 has 14 amino acids. V was shortened by 8 bases and J by 9 bases, with 19 bases between the two germline ends. Germline V lookup: CDR1 ENHRY, CDR2 SYGVKD. The CDR3 bases are TGTGCCATCGGGGCGGATAGTACCTCCCGGGAGCTGTTTTTT. Its translation: CAIGADSTSRELFF.

The chain employs TRBV5-5 and TRBJ1-5, with D hard to call. The ends were cut back, 4 bases at V and 2 bases at J, with 16 bases in the middle. The CDR3 is 16 residues long. The germline V gene encodes CDR1 SGHKS and CDR2 YYEKEE (reference sequence). The CDR3 bases are TGTGCCAGCAGCCCCAGACGGGAATCGGGCAATCAGCCCCAGCATTTT. This codes for CASSPRRESGNQPQHF. The full variable domain, rest sourced from reference TRBV5-5 and TRBJ1-5, is DAGVTQSPTHLIKTRGQQVTLRCSPISGHKSVSWYQQVLGQGPQFIFQYYEKEERGRGNFPDRFSARQFPNYSSELNVNALLLGDSALYLCASSPRRESGNQPQHFGDGTRLSIL.

Concerning this clonotype itself: A much larger clonotype is one base distant, so this may be a read error. The chain couples TRBV12-3 or TRBV12-4 to TRBJ2-1; possibly TRBD2 for D (5 bases). The CDR3 has 12 amino acids. The CDR3 loop reads CVSSLQLVEQFF. The CDR3 DNA follows: TGTGTCAGCAGTTTACAACTAGTAGAGCAGTTCTTC.

Only a few counts were recorded for this clonotype. This chain connects TRBV5-5 to TRBJ2-2; 14 bases are a match to TRBD2. Germline V gives CDR1 SGHKS, CDR2 YYEKEE (reference sequence). This CDR3 is 16 amino acids long. Trimming at V came to 4 bases and at J to 8 bases, leaving 7 bases not matched to a gene. The CDR3 reads CASSPGLAGVRGELFF. The CDR3 DNA sequence: TGTGCCAGCAGCCCGGGACTAGCGGGAGTCAGGGGGGAGCTGTTTTTT. Based on the CDR3 plus reference TRBV5-5 and TRBJ2-2, the full variable domain is DAGVTQSPTHLIKTRGQQVTLRCSPISGHKSVSWYQQVLGQGPQFIFQYYEKEERGRGNFPDRFSARQFPNYSSELNVNALLLGDSALYLCASSPGLAGVRGELFFGEGSRLTVL.

V gene TRBV12-3 or TRBV12-4 combines with J gene TRBJ1-1; TRBD1 agrees at 9 bases. Trimming at V came to 8 bases and at J to 10 bases, leaving 5 bases not matched to a gene. The length of the CDR3 is 11 residues. Here the CDR3 DNA reads TGTGCCAGCGGTACAGGGGGCCCAGCTTTCTTT. Its protein is CASGTGGPAFF.

V usage is TRBV20-1 and J usage is TRBJ1-5; TRBD1 might be the D (5 bases). The CDR3 is 15 amino acids. The germline gives CDR1 DFQATT, CDR2 SNEGSKA (reference sequence). The V gene lost 2 bases and the J gene lost 1 base, with 12 bases spanning the gap. The CDR3 nucleotides are TGCAGTGCTAGAACTGTTCAGGGAAGCAATCAGCCCCAGCATTTT. This sequence encodes CSARTVQGSNQPQHF.

With regard to this clonotype: At one end, the junction sequence differs from germline, possibly due to a read error. The gene calls are TRBV5-4 and TRBJ2-3, with TRBD1 matching over 7 bases. CDR1 is SGHNT, CDR2 YYREEE, per germline (reference sequence). CDR3 length: 16 residues. The CDR3 loop is CVSSSLGQGERDTQYF. CDR3 sequence (DNA): TGTGTCAGCAGCTCCTTGGGTCAGGGGGAGCGAGATACCCAGTATTTT.

The V gene is TRBV7-9, the J gene TRBJ2-1; D is perhaps TRBD1 or TRBD2 (6 bases each). V shed 5 bases and J shed 0 bases, with 14 bases lying between them. CDR3 length: 16 amino acids. In germline, CDR1 is SEHNR, CDR2 FQNEAQ (reference sequence). The CDR3 here is CASSPTRGNSYNEQFF. In DNA, the CDR3 is TGTGCCAGCAGCCCGACTAGGGGGAACTCCTACAATGAGCAGTTCTTC.

The V call is TRBV6-1, the J call TRBJ2-7; 7 bases are a match to TRBD1. V lost 7 bases to trimming and J lost 1 base; unmatched junction nucleotides: 7. The germline V gene encodes CDR1 MNHNS and CDR2 SASEGT. The CDR3 covers 14 residues. CDR3 region: CASTRTGGSYEQYV. The DNA for the CDR3 is TGTGCCAGCACTAGGACAGGCGGTTCCTACGAGCAGTACGTC.

Only a few counts were recorded for this clonotype. This rearrangement joins TRBV28 to TRBJ2-3, with 7 bases aligning to TRBD2. Losses at the gene ends were 4 bases for V and 2 bases for J; bases not matched to a gene: 9. The germline gives CDR1 MDHEN, CDR2 SYDVKM. This CDR3 region has 16 residues. The CDR3: CASSSGLGVFTDTQYF. CDR3 coding DNA: TGTGCCAGCAGTTCAGGACTAGGTGTTTTCACAGATACGCAGTATTTT. Together with reference TRBV28 and TRBJ2-3, the CDR3 gives the full variable domain: DVKVTQSSRYLVKRTGEKVFLECVQDMDHENMFWYRQDPGLGLRLIYFSYDVKMKEKGDIPEGYSVSREKKERFSLILESASTNQTSMYLCASSSGLGVFTDTQYFGPGTRLTVL.

The chain uses TRBV20-1 and TRBJ2-1; TRBD2 matches 11 bases. Germline V gene lookup returns CDR1 DFQATT and CDR2 SNEGSKA (reference sequence). J lost 6 bases, V lost 1 base, and 8 bases had no gene match. The CDR3 length is 16 residues. CDR3 in DNA: TGCAGTGCTAGAGGCCCTAGCGGGGGGTATAGCAATGAGCAGTTCTTC. It translates to CSARGPSGGYSNEQFF.